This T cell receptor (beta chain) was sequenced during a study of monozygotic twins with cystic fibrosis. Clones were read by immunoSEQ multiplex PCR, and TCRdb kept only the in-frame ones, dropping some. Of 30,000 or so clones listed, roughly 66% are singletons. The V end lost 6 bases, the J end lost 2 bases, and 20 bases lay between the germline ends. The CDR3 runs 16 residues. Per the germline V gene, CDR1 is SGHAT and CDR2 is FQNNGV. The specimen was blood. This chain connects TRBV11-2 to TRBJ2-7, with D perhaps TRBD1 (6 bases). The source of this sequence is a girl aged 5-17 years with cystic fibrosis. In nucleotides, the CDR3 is TGTGCCAGCAGATCCATCTCCGGGACAAATACCTACGAGCAGTACTTC. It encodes CASRSISGTNTYEQYF.